This T cell receptor (beta chain) was found in a study of blood T cells in healthy people across ages. A sample-barcoded 5' primer and a J-beta primer mix were used in a second PCR of roughly 7 to 11 cycles. TCRdb recomputed calls from the 5' RACE reads with MiXCR, one row per CDR3 protein. Of about 680,000 distinct CDR3 sequences detected, approximately 49% appear once; the ten largest clones hold 25% to 35%. CDR3 length: 12 residues. The germline V and J ends were trimmed by 5 bases and 11 bases, with 18 bases remaining between them. In germline, CDR1 is DFQATT, CDR2 SNEGSKA (reference sequence). The origin of this receptor is a woman aged 60 to 75 in good health. The chain joins TRBV20-1 to TRBJ2-5; TRBD1 is a possible D gene (6 bases). Source material: blood. The CDR3 DNA reads as TGCAGTGCTCGAGGGGGATACAATGAGCAGTACTTC. This codes for CSARGGYNEQYF.